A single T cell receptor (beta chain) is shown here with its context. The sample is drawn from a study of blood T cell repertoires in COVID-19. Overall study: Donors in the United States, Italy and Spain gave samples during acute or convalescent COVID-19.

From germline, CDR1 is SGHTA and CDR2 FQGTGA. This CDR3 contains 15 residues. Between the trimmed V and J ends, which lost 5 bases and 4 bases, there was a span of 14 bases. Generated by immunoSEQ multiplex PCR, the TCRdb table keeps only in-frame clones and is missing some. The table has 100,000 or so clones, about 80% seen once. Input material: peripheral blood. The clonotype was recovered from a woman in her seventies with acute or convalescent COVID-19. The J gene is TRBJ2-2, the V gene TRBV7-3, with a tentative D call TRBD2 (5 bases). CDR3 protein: CASSPEPAGTGELFF. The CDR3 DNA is TGTGCCAGCAGCCCGGAACCGGCGGGCACCGGGGAGCTGTTTTTT.